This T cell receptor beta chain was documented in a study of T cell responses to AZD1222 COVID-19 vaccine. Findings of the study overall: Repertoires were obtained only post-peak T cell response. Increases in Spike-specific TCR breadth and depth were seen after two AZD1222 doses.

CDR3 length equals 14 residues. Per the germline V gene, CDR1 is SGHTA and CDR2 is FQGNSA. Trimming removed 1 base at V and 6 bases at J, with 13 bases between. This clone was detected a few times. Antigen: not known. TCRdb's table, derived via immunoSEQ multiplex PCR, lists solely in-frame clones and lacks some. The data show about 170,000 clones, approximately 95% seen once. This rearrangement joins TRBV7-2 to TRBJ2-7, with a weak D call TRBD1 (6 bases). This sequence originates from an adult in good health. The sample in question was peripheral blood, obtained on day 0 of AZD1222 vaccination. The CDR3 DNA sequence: TGTGCCAGCAGCTTAGAAGGGGGATGGCGCGAGCAGTACTTC. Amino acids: CASSLEGGWREQYF.